This T cell receptor beta chain is from a study of PD-L1 blockade in urothelial cancer. Here immunoSEQ multiplex PCR was the method, and the copy in TCRdb shows in-frame clones only, minus some. The sample has about 50,000 clones; 65% to 85% are singletons. This sample's time point: peripheral blood 6 weeks after treatment start. Trimming took 3 bases from V and 0 from J, leaving 8 bases between them. Germline CDR1 GTSNPN, CDR2 SVGIG (reference sequence). The CDR3 spans 13 residues. The source material was PBMCs, sampled around atezolizumab (anti-PD-L1) treatment. The gene calls are TRBV30 and TRBJ1-2; the D is unclear. This sequence originates from a man between 65 and 85 years old with urothelial cancer. CDR3 residues: CAWRYSSNYGYTF. The CDR3 coding sequence is TGTGCCTGGAGGTACAGCTCTAACTATGGCTACACCTTC. The whole variable domain, filled in from reference TRBV30 and TRBJ1-2, reads SQTIHQWPATLVQPVGSPLSLECTVEGTSNPNLYWYRQAAGRGLQLLFYSVGIGQISSEVPQNLSASRPQDRQFILSSKKLLLSDSGFYLCAWRYSSNYGYTFGSGTRLTVV.